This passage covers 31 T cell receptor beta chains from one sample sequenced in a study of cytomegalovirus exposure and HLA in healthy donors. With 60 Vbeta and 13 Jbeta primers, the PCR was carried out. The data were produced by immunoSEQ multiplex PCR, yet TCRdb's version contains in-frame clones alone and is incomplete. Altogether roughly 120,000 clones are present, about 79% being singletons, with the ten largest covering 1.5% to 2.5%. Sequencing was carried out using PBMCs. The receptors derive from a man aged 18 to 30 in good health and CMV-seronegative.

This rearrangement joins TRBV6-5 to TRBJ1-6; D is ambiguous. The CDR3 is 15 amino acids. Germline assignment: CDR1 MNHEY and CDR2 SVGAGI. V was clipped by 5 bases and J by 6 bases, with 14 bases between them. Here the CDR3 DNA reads TGTGCCAGCAGTCTTGACACCTCGGCTAATTCACCCCTCCACTTT. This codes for CASSLDTSANSPLHF.

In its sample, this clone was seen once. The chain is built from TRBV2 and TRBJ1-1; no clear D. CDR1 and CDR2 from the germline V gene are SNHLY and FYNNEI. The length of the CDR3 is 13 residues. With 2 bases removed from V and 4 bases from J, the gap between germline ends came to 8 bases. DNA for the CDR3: TGTGCCAGCAGTGAATCGGAGGGCACTGAAGCTTTCTTT. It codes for CASSESEGTEAFF. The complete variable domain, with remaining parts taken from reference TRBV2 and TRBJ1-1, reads EPEVTQTPSHQVTQMGQEVILRCVPISNHLYFYWYRQILGQKVEFLVSFYNNEISEKSEIFDDQFSVERPDGSNFTLKIRSTKLEDSAMYFCASSESEGTEAFFGQGTRLTVV.

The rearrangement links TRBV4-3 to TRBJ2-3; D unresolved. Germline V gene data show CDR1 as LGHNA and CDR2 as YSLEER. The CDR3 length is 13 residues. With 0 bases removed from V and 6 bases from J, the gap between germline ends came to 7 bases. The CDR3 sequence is CASSQERPDTQYF. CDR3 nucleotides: TGCGCCAGCAGCCAAGAGAGGCCGGATACGCAGTATTTT.

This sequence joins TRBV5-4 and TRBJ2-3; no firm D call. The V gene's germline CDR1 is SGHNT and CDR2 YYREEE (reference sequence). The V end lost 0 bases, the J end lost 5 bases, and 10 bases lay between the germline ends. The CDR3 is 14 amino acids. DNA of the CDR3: TGTGCCAGCAGCTTGGCCCTAGACTTAGATACGCAGTATTTT. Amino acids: CASSLALDLDTQYF.

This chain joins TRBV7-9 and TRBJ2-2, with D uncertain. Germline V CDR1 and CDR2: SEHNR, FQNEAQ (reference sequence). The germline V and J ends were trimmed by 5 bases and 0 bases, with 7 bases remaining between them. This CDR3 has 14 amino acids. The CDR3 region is CASSPDTNTGELFF. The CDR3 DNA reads TGTGCCAGCAGCCCCGACACGAACACCGGGGAGCTGTTTTTT. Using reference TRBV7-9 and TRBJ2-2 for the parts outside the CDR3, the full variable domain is DTGVSQNPRHKITKRGQNVTFRCDPISEHNRLYWYRQTLGQGPEFLTYFQNEAQLEKSRLLSDRFSAERPKGSFSTLEIQRTEQGDSAMYLCASSPDTNTGELFFGEGSRLTVL.

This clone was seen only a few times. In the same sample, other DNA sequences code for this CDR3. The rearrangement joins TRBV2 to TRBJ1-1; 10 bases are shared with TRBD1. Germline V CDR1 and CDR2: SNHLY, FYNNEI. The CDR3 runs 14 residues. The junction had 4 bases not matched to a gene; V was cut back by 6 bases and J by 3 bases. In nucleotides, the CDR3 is TGTGCCAGCAGCGAGGACAGGGGGTACACTGAAGCTTTCTTT. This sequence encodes CASSEDRGYTEAFF.

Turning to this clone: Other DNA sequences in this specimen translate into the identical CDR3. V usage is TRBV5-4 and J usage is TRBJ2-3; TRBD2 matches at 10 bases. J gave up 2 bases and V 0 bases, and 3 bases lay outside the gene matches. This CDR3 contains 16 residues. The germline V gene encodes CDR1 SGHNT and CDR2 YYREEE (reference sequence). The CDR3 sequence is CASSLVLAGSTDTQYF. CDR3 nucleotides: TGTGCCAGCAGCTTGGTACTAGCGGGATCCACAGATACGCAGTATTTT.

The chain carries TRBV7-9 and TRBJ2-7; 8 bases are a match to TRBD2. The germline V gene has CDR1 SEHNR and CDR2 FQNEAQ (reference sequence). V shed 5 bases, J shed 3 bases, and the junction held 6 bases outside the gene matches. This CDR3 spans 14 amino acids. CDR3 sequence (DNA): TGTGCCAGCAGCCCCGCCGGGGGGGGCTACGAGCAGTACTTC. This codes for CASSPAGGGYEQYF.

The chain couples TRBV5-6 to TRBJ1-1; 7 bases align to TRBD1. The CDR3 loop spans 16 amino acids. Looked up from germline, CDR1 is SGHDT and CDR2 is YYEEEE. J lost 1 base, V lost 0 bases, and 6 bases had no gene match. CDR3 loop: CASSLEPQGPNTEAFF. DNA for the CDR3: TGTGCCAGCAGCTTGGAACCACAGGGGCCGAACACTGAAGCTTTCTTT. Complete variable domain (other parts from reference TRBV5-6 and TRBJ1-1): DAGVTQSPTHLIKTRGQQVTLRCSPKSGHDTVSWYQQALGQGPQFIFQYYEEEERQRGNFPDRFSGHQFPNYSSELNVNALLLGDSALYLCASSLEPQGPNTEAFFGQGTRLTVV.

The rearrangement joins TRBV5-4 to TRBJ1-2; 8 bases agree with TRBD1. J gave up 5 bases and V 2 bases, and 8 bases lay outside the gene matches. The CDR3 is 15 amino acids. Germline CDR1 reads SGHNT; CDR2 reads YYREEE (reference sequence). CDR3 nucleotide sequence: TGTGCCAGCAGCTTTGAAGGCAGGGGGCGTTATGGCTACACCTTC. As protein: CASSFEGRGRYGYTF.

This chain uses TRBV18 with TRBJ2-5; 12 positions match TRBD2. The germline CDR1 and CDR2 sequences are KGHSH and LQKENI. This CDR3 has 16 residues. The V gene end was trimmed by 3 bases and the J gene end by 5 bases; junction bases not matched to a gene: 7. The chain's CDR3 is CASSPETSGSGETQYF. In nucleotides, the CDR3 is TGTGCCAGCTCACCGGAGACTAGCGGGAGCGGGGAGACCCAGTACTTC.

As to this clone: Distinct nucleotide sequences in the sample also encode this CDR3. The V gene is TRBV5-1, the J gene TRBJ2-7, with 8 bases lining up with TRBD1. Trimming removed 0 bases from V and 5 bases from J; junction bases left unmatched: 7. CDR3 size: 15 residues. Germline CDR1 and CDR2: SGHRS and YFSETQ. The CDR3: CASSLAPGGGNEQYV. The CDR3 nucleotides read TGCGCCAGCAGCTTGGCTCCAGGGGGCGGGAACGAGCAGTACGTC.

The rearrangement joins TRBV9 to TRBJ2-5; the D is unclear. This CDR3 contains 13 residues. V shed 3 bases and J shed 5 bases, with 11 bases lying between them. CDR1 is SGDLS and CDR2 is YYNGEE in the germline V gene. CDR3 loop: CASSGYSPETQYF. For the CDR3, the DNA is TGTGCCAGCAGCGGATACAGTCCGGAGACCCAGTACTTC.

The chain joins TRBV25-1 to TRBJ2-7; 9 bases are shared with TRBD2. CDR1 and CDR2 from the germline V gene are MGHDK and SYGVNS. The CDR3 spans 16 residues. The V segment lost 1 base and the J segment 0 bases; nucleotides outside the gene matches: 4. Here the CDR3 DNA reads TGTGCCAGCAGTGAATCCAGCGGGAGGACCTCCTACGAGCAGTACTTC. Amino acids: CASSESSGRTSYEQYF.

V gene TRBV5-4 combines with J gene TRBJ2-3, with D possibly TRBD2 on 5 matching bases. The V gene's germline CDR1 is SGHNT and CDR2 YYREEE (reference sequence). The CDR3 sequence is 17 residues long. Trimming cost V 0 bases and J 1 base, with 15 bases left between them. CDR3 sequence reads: CASSLEALVTRTDTQYF. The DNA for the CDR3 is TGTGCCAGCAGCTTGGAGGCACTAGTCACTCGCACAGATACGCAGTATTTT.

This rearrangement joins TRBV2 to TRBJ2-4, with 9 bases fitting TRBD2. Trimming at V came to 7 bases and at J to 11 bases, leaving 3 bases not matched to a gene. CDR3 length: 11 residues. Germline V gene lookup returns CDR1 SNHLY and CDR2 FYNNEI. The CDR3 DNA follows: TGTGCCAGCAATAGCGGGAGCTTTCAGTACTTC. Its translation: CASNSGSFQYF.

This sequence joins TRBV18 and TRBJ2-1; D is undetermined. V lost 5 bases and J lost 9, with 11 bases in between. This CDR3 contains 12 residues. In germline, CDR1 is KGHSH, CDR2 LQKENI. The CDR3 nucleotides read TGTGCCAGCTCATCGCTGGCCCGTGAGCAGTTCTTC. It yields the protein CASSSLAREQFF.

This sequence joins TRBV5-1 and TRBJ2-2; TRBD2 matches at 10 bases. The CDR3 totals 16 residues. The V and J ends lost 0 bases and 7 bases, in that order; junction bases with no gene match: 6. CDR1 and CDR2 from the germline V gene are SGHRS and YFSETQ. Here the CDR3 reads CASSLEPGLAIGELFF. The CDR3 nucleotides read TGCGCCAGCAGCTTGGAACCGGGACTAGCGATCGGGGAGCTGTTTTTT.

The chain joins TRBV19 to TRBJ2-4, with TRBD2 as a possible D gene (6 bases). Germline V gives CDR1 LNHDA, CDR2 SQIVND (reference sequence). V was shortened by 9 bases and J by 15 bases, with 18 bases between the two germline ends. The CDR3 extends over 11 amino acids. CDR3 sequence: CASANPGLLYF. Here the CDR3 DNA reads TGTGCCAGCGCCAATCCGGGACTCTTGTACTTC.

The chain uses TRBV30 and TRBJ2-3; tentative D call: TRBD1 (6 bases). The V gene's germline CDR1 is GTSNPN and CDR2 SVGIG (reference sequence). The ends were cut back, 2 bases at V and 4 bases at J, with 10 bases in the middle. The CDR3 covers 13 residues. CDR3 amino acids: CAWSRGMSDTQYF. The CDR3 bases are TGTGCCTGGAGTAGGGGGATGTCAGATACGCAGTATTTT.

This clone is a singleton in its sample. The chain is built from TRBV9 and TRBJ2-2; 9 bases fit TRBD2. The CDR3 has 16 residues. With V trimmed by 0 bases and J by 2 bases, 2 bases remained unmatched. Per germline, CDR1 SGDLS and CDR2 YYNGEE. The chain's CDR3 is CASSVASGINTGELFF. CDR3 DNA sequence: TGTGCCAGCAGCGTAGCTAGCGGGATTAACACCGGGGAGCTGTTTTTT. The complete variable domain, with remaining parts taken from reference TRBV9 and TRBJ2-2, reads DSGVTQTPKHLITATGQRVTLRCSPRSGDLSVYWYQQSLDQGLQFLIQYYNGEERAKGNILERFSAQQFPDLHSELNLSSLELGDSALYFCASSVASGINTGELFFGEGSRLTVL.

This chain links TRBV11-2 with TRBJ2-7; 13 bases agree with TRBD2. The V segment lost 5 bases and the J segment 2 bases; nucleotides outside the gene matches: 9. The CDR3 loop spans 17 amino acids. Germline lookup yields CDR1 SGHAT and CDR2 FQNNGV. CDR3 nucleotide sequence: TGTGCCAGCAGCAGCCAGACTAGCGGGAGGACAACCTACGAGCAGTACTTC. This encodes CASSSQTSGRTTYEQYF.

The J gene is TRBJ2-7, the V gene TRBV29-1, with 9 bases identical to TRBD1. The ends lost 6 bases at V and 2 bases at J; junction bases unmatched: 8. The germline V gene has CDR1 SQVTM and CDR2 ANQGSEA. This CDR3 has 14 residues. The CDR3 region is CSVGSGQGTYEQYF. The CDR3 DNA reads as TGCAGCGTGGGTTCGGGACAGGGAACCTACGAGCAGTACTTC.

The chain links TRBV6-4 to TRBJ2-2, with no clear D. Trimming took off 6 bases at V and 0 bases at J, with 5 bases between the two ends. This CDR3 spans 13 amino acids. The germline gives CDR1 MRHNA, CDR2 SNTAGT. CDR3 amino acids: CASSGSNTGELFF. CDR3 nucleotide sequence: TGTGCCAGCAGCGGGTCGAACACCGGGGAGCTGTTTTTT.

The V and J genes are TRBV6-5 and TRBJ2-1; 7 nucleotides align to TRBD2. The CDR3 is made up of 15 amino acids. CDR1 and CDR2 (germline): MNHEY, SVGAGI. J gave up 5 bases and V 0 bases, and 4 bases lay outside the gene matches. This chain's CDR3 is CASSYSGGNNNEQFF. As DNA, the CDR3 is TGTGCCAGCAGTTACTCGGGGGGGAACAACAATGAGCAGTTCTTC.

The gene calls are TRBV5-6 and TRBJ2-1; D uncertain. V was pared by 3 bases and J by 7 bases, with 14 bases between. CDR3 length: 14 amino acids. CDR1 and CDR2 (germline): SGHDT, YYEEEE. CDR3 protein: CASSYDSALNEQFF. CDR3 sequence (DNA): TGTGCCAGCAGCTATGACTCTGCTTTAAATGAGCAGTTCTTC.

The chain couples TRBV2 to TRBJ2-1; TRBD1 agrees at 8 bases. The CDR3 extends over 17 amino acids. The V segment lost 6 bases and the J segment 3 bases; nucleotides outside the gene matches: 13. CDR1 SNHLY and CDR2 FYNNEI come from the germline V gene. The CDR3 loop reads CASRPIAGQVLYNEQFF. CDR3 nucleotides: TGTGCCAGCAGGCCTATTGCGGGACAGGTCCTCTACAATGAGCAGTTCTTC.

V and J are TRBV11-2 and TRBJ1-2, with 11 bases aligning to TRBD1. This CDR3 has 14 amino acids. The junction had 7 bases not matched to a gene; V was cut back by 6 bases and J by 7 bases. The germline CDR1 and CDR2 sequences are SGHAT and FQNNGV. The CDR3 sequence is CASRRPGTGGGYTF. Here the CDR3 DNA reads TGTGCCAGCAGAAGGCCCGGGACAGGGGGTGGCTACACCTTC.

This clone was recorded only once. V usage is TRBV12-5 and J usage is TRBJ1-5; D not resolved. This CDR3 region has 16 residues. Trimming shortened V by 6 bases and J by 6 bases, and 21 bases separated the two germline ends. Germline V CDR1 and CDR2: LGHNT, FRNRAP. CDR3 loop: CASGIEVGGSIQPQHF. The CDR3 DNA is TGTGCTAGTGGCATTGAGGTCGGAGGGAGTATTCAGCCCCAGCATTTT.

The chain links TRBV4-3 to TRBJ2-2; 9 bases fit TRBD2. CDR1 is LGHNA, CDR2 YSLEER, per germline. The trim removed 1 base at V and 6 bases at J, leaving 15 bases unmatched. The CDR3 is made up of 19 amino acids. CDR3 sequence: CASSQVPPGGSGRSGELFF. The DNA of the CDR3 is TGCGCCAGCAGCCAAGTTCCCCCGGGGGGCAGCGGGAGGTCCGGGGAGCTGTTTTTT.

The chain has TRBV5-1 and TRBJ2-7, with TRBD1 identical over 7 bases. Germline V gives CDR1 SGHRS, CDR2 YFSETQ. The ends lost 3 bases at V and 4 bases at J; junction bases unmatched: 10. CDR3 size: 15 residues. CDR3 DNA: TGCGCCAGCAGCTATCGGGGACAGCAACCTTACGAGCAGTACTTC. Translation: CASSYRGQQPYEQYF.